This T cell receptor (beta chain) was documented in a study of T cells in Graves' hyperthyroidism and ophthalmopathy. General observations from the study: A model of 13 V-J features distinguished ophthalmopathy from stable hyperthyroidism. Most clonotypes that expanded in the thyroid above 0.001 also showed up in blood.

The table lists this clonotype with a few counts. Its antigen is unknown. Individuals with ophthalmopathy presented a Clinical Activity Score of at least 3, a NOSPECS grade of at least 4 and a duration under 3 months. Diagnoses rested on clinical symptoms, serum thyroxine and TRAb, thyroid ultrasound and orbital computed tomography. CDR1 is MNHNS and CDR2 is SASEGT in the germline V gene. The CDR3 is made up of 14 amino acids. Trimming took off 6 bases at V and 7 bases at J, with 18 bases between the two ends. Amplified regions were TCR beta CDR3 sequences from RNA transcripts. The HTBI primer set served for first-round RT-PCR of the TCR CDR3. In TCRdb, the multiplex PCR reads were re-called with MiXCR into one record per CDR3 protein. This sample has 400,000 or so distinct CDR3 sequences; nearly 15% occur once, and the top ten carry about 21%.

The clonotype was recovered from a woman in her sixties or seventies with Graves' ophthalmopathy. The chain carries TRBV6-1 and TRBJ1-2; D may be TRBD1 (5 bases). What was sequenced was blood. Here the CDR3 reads CASRVPGPRVGYTF. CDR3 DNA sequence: TGTGCCAGCAGAGTCCCGGGGCCACGCGTTGGCTACACCTTC.